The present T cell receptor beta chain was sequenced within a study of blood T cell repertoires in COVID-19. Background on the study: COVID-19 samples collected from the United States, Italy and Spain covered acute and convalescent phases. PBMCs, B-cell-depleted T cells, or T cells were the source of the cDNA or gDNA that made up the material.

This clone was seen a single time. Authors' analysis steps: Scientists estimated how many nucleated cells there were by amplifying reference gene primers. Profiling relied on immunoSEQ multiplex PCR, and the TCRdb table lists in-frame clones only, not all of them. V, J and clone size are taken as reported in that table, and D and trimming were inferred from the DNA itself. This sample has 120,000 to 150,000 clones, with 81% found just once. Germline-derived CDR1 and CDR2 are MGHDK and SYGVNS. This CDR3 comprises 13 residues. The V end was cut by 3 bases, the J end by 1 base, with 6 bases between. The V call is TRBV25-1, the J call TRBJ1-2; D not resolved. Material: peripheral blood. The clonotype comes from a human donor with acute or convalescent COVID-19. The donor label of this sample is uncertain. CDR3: CASSELSNYGYTF. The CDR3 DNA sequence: TGTGCCAGCAGTGAGCTTAGTAACTATGGCTACACCTTC.